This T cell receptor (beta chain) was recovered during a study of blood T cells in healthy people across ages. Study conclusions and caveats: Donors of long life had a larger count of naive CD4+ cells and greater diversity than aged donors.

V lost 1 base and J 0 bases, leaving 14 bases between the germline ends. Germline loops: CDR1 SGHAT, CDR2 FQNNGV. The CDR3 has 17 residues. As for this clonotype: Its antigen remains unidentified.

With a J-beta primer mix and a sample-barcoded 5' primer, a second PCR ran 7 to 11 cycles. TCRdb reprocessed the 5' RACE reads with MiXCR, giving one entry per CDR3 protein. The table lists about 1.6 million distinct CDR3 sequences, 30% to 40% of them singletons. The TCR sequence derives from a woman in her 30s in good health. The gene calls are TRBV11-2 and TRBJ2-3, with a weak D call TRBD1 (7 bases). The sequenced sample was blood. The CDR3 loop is CASSLGPTGTSTDTQYF. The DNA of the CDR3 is TGTGCCAGCAGCTTAGGCCCGACAGGGACTAGCACAGATACGCAGTATTTT.